These 26 T cell receptor beta chains came from one sample sequenced in a study of OX40 agonist ivuxolimab in advanced cancers. Sequencing used immunoSEQ multiplex PCR; TCRdb keeps in-frame clones, though not all of them. The profile covers 60,000 or so clones, with almost 95% appearing a single time and roughly 13% taken by the ten largest. The sequenced sample was CD4+ or CD8+ T cells sorted from blood, obtained in a trial of the OX40 agonist ivuxolimab. These receptors all come from an adult with an advanced solid tumor such as melanoma, head and neck, liver or kidney cancer.

In DNA form, the CDR3 reads TGTGCCAGTAGGGTTTTGGGGAATGTGAACACTGAAGCTTTCTTT. This translates into CASRVLGNVNTEAFF. The V gene is TRBV19, the J gene TRBJ1-1; D unresolved. Germline V lookup: CDR1 LNHDA, CDR2 SQIVND (reference sequence). Between the trimmed V and J ends, which lost 6 bases and 0 bases, there was a span of 14 bases. The CDR3 runs 15 residues.

This chain links TRBV5-1 with TRBJ1-1; D gene ambiguous. The CDR3 has 14 residues. V was cut by 3 bases and J by 1 base, with 10 bases left in between. Per the germline V gene, CDR1 is SGHRS and CDR2 is YFSETQ. The CDR3 DNA sequence: TGCGCCAGCAGCTGGCTTGAGGGGAACACTGAAGCTTTCTTT. Amino acids: CASSWLEGNTEAFF. Together with reference TRBV5-1 and TRBJ1-1, the CDR3 gives the full variable domain: KAGVTQTPRYLIKTRGQQVTLSCSPISGHRSVSWYQQTPGQGLQFLFEYFSETQRNKGNFPGRFSGRQFSNSRSEMNVSTLELGDSALYLCASSWLEGNTEAFFGQGTRLTVV.

The rearrangement uses TRBV27 and TRBJ1-2, with D possibly matching TRBD1 (5 bases). Germline V lookup: CDR1 MNHEY, CDR2 SMNVEV (reference sequence). Trimming pared 3 bases from V and 6 bases from J, leaving 14 bases between. The CDR3 length is 14 residues. Here the CDR3 reads CASSFYGGGDGYTF. The CDR3 DNA follows: TGTGCCAGCAGTTTCTACGGAGGAGGGGATGGCTACACCTTC.

The chain joins TRBV19 to TRBJ1-3; D gene ambiguous. The V end lost 6 bases, the J end lost 0 bases, and 6 bases lay between the germline ends. The CDR3 consists of 13 residues. The germline V gene has CDR1 LNHDA and CDR2 SQIVND (reference sequence). The CDR3 region is CASSQYSGNTIYF. The CDR3 DNA is TGTGCCAGTAGCCAATACTCTGGAAACACCATATATTTT.

This rearrangement joins TRBV9 to TRBJ2-1; 12 bases map to TRBD2. The CDR3 covers 16 residues. V shed 2 bases and J 2 bases; nucleotides not matched to a gene: 2. Germline CDR1 is SGDLS and CDR2 is YYNGEE. The CDR3 region is CASSVRTSGTYNEQFF. CDR3 sequence (DNA): TGTGCCAGCAGCGTCAGGACTAGCGGGACCTACAATGAGCAGTTCTTC.

The J gene is TRBJ2-2, the V gene TRBV7-6; TRBD2 aligns across 10 bases. There are 17 residues in the CDR3. Losses at the gene ends were 5 bases for V and 5 bases for J; bases not matched to a gene: 11. Germline V gene lookup returns CDR1 SGHVS and CDR2 FNYEAQ. CDR3 DNA: TGTGCCAGCAGCAAGACTTTAGCGGGAGGTAGTACCGGGGAGCTGTTTTTT. As protein: CASSKTLAGGSTGELFF.

The V call is TRBV23-1, the J call TRBJ2-6; D is perhaps TRBD2 (5 bases). TRBV23-1 has ORF status, its function being uncertain. Trimming removed 2 bases at V and 0 bases at J, with 20 bases between. The CDR3 contains 20 residues. Written as DNA, the CDR3 is TGCGCCAGCAGTCAACGTGGGGAGACCCTTTCCTCCTCTGGGGCCAACGTCCTGACTTTC. Protein product: CASSQRGETLSSSGANVLTF.

Judged by abundance, this clone is medium-sized. In the same sample, other DNA sequences code for this CDR3. The chain links TRBV4-1 to TRBJ1-1; no clear D gene. The CDR3 length is 15 residues. Trimming pared 1 base from V and 1 base from J, leaving 10 bases between. Per germline, CDR1 MGHRA and CDR2 YSYEKL. The CDR3 DNA reads TGCGCCAGCAGCCAAGGAGGACCCTCGAACACTGAAGCTTTCTTT. Its protein is CASSQGGPSNTEAFF.

This CDR3 reads CASSSRTGGHEDTQYF. CDR3 in DNA: TGTGCCAGCAGCTCCCGGACAGGAGGGCATGAAGATACGCAGTATTTT. This chain uses TRBV7-8 with TRBJ2-3, with D maybe TRBD1 (7 bases). The CDR3 runs 16 residues. The germline V gene has CDR1 SGHVS and CDR2 FQNEAQ. Trimming left V 4 bases short and J 5 bases short, with 19 bases between.

The genes are TRBV4-1 and TRBJ1-1, with TRBD1 as a possible D gene (5 bases). V was clipped by 0 bases and J by 1 base, with 6 bases between them. CDR3 length equals 14 residues. CDR1 and CDR2 from the germline V gene are MGHRA and YSYEKL. CDR3 protein: CASSQDGGNTEAFF. The CDR3 DNA reads as TGCGCCAGCAGCCAAGATGGGGGGAACACTGAAGCTTTCTTT.

The V and J genes are TRBV19 and TRBJ2-7; TRBD1 matches 7 bases. Germline CDR1 reads LNHDA; CDR2 reads SQIVND (reference sequence). The trim removed 5 bases at V and 4 bases at J, leaving 8 bases unmatched. The CDR3 has 14 amino acids. CDR3 sequence reads: CASSYSGTAYEQYF. The CDR3 DNA reads as TGTGCCAGTAGTTATTCCGGGACAGCTTACGAGCAGTACTTC.

The V call is TRBV6-1, the J call TRBJ2-7, with TRBD1 matching 10 bases. V shed 6 bases and J 5 bases; nucleotides not matched to a gene: 10. The germline gives CDR1 MNHNS, CDR2 SASEGT. The CDR3 totals 15 residues. CDR3 residues: CASRDPGTGAHEQYF. Written as DNA, the CDR3 is TGTGCCAGCAGGGACCCCGGGACAGGGGCCCACGAGCAGTACTTC.

The J gene is TRBJ1-2, the V gene TRBV7-6; a weak D match, TRBD1 (6 bases). The CDR3 extends over 14 amino acids. Germline loops: CDR1 SGHVS, CDR2 FNYEAQ. Trimming cost V 1 base and J 4 bases, with 10 bases left between them. The CDR3 nucleotides are TGTGCCAGCAGCTTAGAACAGGGTAGCTATGGCTACACCTTC. This encodes CASSLEQGSYGYTF.

The chain combines TRBV25-1 with TRBJ2-3, with TRBD1 identical over 12 bases. V shed 2 bases, J shed 5 bases, and the junction held 5 bases outside the gene matches. The CDR3 is 16 amino acids. Germline CDR1 is MGHDK and CDR2 is SYGVNS. CDR3 sequence: CASSEGGQGARDTQYF. DNA for the CDR3: TGTGCCAGCAGTGAAGGGGGACAGGGGGCCAGAGATACGCAGTATTTT.

This rearrangement joins TRBV27 to TRBJ1-5; TRBD1 might be the D (5 bases). Germline values: CDR1 MNHEY, CDR2 SMNVEV (reference sequence). CDR3 length equals 14 residues. Trimming pared 3 bases from V and 7 bases from J, leaving 13 bases between. Here the CDR3 reads CASSFGGVKQPQHF. The CDR3 DNA reads TGTGCCAGCAGTTTCGGGGGGGTGAAACAGCCCCAGCATTTT.

This chain uses TRBV4-1 with TRBJ1-1; D is ambiguous. The germline V gene has CDR1 MGHRA and CDR2 YSYEKL. V dropped 0 bases and J dropped 3 bases, with 5 bases sitting between them. The CDR3 runs to 13 residues. The CDR3 DNA reads as TGCGCCAGCAGCCAAGAGGGATACACTGAAGCTTTCTTT. As protein: CASSQEGYTEAFF.

The rearrangement links TRBV27 to TRBJ2-7; 8 bases fit TRBD1. The CDR3 totals 13 residues. Germline-derived CDR1 and CDR2 are MNHEY and SMNVEV (reference sequence). V lost 2 bases, J lost 5 bases, and 2 bases stayed unmatched. CDR3: CASSLTGGHEQYF. Here the CDR3 DNA reads TGTGCCAGCAGTTTAACAGGGGGACACGAGCAGTACTTC.

The chain links TRBV5-6 to TRBJ2-5, with D tentatively TRBD1 (6 bases). Trimming pared 3 bases from V and 1 base from J, leaving 10 bases between. CDR1 and CDR2 (germline): SGHDT, YYEEEE. There are 14 residues in the CDR3. This chain's CDR3 is CASSYGTPQETQYF. CDR3 nucleotides: TGTGCCAGCAGCTACGGGACACCCCAAGAGACCCAGTACTTC.

The chain links TRBV6-5 to TRBJ1-4; D possibly corresponds to TRBD1 (6 bases). V dropped 5 bases and J dropped 7 bases, with 8 bases sitting between them. Per germline, CDR1 MNHEY and CDR2 SVGAGI. This CDR3 has 12 residues. The CDR3 region has the DNA TGTGCCAGCAGTGAGGGGGGTGAAAAACTGTTTTTT. It translates to CASSEGGEKLFF.

This rearrangement joins TRBV4-1 to TRBJ2-7; weak D call: TRBD1 (6 bases). V was pared by 3 bases and J by 6 bases, with 15 bases between. Germline CDR1 MGHRA, CDR2 YSYEKL. CDR3 length: 14 amino acids. In nucleotides, the CDR3 is TGCGCCAGCAGCCACCCAGGTGGGGGCGGCGAGCAGTACTTC. It specifies CASSHPGGGGEQYF.

This clone appeared once. The chain uses TRBV7-2 and TRBJ2-7; D unclear. Trimming stripped 8 bases from V and 4 bases from J, with 15 bases between. Germline assignment: CDR1 SGHTA and CDR2 FQGNSA. The length of the CDR3 is 13 residues. The CDR3 loop is CASGLYVGYEQYF. The CDR3 region has the DNA TGTGCCAGCGGGCTTTACGTCGGTTACGAGCAGTACTTC.

This chain links TRBV7-9 with TRBJ2-1; the match to TRBD2 covers 11 bases. Trimming removed 5 bases from V and 5 bases from J; junction bases left unmatched: 8. CDR1 is SEHNR and CDR2 is FQNEAQ in the germline V gene (reference sequence). The CDR3 extends over 16 amino acids. The CDR3 DNA reads TGTGCCAGCAGCCCCCTAGCGGGAGGCCTACACAATGAGCAGTTCTTC. It codes for CASSPLAGGLHNEQFF.

The rearrangement joins TRBV6-1 to TRBJ1-3; D perhaps matches TRBD1 (5 bases). The CDR3 is 13 amino acids. The V gene's germline CDR1 is MNHNS and CDR2 SASEGT. The V gene lost 4 bases and the J gene lost 8 bases, with 12 bases spanning the gap. Written as DNA, the CDR3 is TGTGCCAGCAGTGGACTCAGGGCGGACACCATATATTTT. It codes for CASSGLRADTIYF.

Here the CDR3 DNA reads TGTGCCAGCAGCCAAGGGCCGCGGGAGAGCTCCTACAATGAGCAGTTCTTC. Translating gives CASSQGPRESSYNEQFF. The chain links TRBV4-2 to TRBJ2-1; 7 bases are a match to TRBD2. Germline V gives CDR1 LGHNA, CDR2 YNFKEQ. Trimming removed 1 base from V and 0 bases from J; junction bases left unmatched: 6. CDR3 size: 17 residues.

The count of this clone is one. The CDR3 sequence is CASSMLEMNTEAFF. The CDR3 DNA reads TGTGCCAGTAGTATGCTGGAGATGAACACTGAAGCTTTCTTT. The rearrangement joins TRBV19 to TRBJ1-1; the D is unclear. V was shortened by 3 bases and J by 0 bases, with 8 bases between the two germline ends. From germline, CDR1 is LNHDA and CDR2 SQIVND (reference sequence). The CDR3 extends over 14 amino acids.

The genes are TRBV4-1 and TRBJ1-5; D is uncertain. The V gene lost 0 bases and the J gene lost 0 bases, with 9 bases spanning the gap. The CDR3 sequence is 16 residues long. CDR1 and CDR2 (germline): MGHRA, YSYEKL. The CDR3 protein is CASSQDGYYSNQPQHF. Here the CDR3 DNA reads TGCGCCAGCAGCCAAGATGGGTACTATAGCAATCAGCCCCAGCATTTT.